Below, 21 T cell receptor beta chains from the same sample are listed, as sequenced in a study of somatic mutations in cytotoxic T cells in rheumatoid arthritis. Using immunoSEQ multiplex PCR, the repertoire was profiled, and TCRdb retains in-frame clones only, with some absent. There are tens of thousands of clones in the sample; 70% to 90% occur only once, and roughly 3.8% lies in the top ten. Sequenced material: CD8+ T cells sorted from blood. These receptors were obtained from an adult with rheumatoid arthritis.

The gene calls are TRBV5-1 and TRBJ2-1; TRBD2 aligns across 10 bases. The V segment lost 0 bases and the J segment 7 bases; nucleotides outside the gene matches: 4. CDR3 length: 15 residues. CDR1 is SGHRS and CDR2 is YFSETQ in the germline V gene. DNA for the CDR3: TGCGCCAGCAGCTTGGCTAGCGGGGGATCAAATGAGCAGTTCTTC. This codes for CASSLASGGSNEQFF. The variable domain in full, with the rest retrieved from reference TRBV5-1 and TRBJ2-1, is KAGVTQTPRYLIKTRGQQVTLSCSPISGHRSVSWYQQTPGQGLQFLFEYFSETQRNKGNFPGRFSGRQFSNSRSEMNVSTLELGDSALYLCASSLASGGSNEQFFGPGTRLTVL.

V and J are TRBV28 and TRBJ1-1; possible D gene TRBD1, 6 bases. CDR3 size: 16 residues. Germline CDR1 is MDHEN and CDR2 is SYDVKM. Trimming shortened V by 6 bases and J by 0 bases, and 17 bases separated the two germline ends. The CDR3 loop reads CASSNEGVSMNTEAFF. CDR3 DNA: TGTGCCAGCAGCAACGAGGGGGTATCGATGAACACTGAAGCTTTCTTT.

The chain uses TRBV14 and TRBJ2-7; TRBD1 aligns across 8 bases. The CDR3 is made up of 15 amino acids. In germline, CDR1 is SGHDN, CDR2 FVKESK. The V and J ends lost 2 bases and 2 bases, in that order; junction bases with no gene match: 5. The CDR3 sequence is CASSQRTGRPYEQYF. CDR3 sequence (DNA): TGTGCCAGCAGCCAAAGGACAGGGAGACCCTACGAGCAGTACTTC.

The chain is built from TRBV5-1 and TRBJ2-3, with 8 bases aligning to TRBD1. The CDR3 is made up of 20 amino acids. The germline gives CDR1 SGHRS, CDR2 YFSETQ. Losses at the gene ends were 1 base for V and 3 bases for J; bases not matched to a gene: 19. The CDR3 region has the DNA TGCGCCAGCAGCTTGTCCCCTCCGGGACAGGTCAGAATAGAGACAGATACGCAGTATTTT. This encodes CASSLSPPGQVRIETDTQYF.

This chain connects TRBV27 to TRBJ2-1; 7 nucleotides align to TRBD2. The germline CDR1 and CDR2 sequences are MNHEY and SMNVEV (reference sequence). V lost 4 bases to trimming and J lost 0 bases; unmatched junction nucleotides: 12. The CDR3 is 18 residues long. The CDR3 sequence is CASSSGLGIGISYNEQFF. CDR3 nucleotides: TGTGCCAGCAGTTCAGGACTAGGGATAGGCATCTCCTACAATGAGCAGTTCTTC.

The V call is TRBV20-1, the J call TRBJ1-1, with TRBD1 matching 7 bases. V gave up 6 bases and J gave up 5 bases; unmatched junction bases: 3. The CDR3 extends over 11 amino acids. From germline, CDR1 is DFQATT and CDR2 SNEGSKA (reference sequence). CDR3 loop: CSAKTGTEAFF. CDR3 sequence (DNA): TGCAGTGCAAAGACAGGGACTGAAGCTTTCTTT.

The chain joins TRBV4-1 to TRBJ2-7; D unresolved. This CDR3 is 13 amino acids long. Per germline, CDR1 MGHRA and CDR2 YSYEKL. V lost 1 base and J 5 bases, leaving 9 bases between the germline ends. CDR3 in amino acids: CASSQGPVDEQYF. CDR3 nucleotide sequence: TGCGCCAGCAGCCAAGGGCCGGTAGACGAGCAGTACTTC.

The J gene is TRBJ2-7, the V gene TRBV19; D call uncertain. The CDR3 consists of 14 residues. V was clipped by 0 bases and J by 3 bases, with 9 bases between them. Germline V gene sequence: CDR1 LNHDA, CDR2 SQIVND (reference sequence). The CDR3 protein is CASSIDGEYYEQYF. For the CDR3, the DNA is TGTGCCAGTAGTATAGATGGAGAATACTACGAGCAGTACTTC.

The CDR3 coding sequence is TGTGCCAGCAGCGATTCGACAGGGGGCTGTGGCTACACCTTC. It encodes CASSDSTGGCGYTF. This chain uses TRBV7-9 with TRBJ1-2, with 10 bases fitting TRBD1. This CDR3 is 14 amino acids long. Germline lookup yields CDR1 SEHNR and CDR2 FQNEAQ (reference sequence). With 5 bases clipped from V and 7 bases from J, the junction kept 7 bases outside the gene matches.

CDR3 region: CASSESGGPGNEQFF. In nucleotides, the CDR3 is TGTGCCAGCAGTGAGTCGGGGGGGCCGGGGAATGAGCAGTTCTTC. The V and J genes are TRBV6-4 and TRBJ2-1; 8 nucleotides match TRBD2. The CDR3 is 15 residues long. Per germline, CDR1 MRHNA and CDR2 SNTAGT. V lost 3 bases and J lost 7; bases outside the gene matches: 8.

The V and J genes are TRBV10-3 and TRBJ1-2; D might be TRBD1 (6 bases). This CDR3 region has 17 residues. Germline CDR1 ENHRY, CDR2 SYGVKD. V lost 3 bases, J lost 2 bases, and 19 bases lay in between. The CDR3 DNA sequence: TGTGCCATCAGTGACCCCATGGACAGAACGGCGAACTATGGCTACACCTTC. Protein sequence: CAISDPMDRTANYGYTF.

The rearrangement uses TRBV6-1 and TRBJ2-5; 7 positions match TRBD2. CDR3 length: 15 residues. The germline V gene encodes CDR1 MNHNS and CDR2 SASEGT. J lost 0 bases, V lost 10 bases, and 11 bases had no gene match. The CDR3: CAILPGLQYQETQYF. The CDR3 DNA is TGTGCCATACTACCGGGACTACAGTACCAAGAGACCCAGTACTTC.

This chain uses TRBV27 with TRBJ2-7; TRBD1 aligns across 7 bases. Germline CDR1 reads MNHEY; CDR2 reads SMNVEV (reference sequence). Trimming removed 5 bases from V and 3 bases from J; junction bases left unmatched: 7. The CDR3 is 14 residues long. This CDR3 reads CASSTGDEYYEQYF. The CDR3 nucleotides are TGTGCCAGCAGTACAGGGGATGAGTACTACGAGCAGTACTTC.

CDR3 sequence reads: CASSMDRGRSQPQHF. The CDR3 nucleotides are TGTGCCAGTAGTATGGACAGGGGTAGGAGTCAGCCCCAGCATTTT. The chain uses TRBV19 and TRBJ1-5; 9 positions match TRBD1. The trim removed 3 bases at V and 6 bases at J, leaving 6 bases unmatched. This CDR3 has 15 amino acids. CDR1 and CDR2 (germline): LNHDA, SQIVND (reference sequence).

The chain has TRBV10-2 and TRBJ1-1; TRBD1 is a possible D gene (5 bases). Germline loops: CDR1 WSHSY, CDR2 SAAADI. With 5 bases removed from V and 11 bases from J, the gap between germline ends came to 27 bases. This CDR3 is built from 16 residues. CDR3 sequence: CASSLGYRTAQVEAFF. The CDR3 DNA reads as TGCGCCAGCAGTCTTGGTTATCGAACCGCACAGGTAGAGGCTTTCTTT.

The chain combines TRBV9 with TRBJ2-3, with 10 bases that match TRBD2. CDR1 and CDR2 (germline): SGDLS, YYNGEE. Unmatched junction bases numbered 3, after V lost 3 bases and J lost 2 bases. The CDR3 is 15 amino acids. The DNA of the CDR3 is TGTGCCAGCAGCGATAGCGGGGGGCCCACAGATACGCAGTATTTT. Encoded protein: CASSDSGGPTDTQYF. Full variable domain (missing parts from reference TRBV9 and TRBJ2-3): DSGVTQTPKHLITATGQRVTLRCSPRSGDLSVYWYQQSLDQGLQFLIQYYNGEERAKGNILERFSAQQFPDLHSELNLSSLELGDSALYFCASSDSGGPTDTQYFGPGTRLTVL.

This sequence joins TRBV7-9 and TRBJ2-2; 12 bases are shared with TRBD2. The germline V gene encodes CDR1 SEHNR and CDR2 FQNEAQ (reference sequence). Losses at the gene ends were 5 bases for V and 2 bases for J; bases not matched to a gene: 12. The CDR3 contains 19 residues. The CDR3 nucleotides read TGTGCCAGCAGCGCCCCCCGGACTAGCGGGGACCGAAACACCGGGGAGCTGTTTTTT. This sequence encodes CASSAPRTSGDRNTGELFF. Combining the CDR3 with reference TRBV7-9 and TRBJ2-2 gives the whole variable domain DTGVSQNPRHKITKRGQNVTFRCDPISEHNRLYWYRQTLGQGPEFLTYFQNEAQLEKSRLLSDRFSAERPKGSFSTLEIQRTEQGDSAMYLCASSAPRTSGDRNTGELFFGEGSRLTVL.

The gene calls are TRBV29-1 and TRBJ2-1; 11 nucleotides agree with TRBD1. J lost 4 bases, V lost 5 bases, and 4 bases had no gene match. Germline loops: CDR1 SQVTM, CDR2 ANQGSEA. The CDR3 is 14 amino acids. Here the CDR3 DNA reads TGCAGCGTTCGGACAGGGGGCACGTACAATGAGCAGTTCTTC. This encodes CSVRTGGTYNEQFF.

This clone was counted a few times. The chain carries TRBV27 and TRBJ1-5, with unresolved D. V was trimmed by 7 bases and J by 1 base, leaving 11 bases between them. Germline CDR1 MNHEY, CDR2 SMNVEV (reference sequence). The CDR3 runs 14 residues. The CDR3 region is CASKTGGSNQPQHF. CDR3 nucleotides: TGTGCCAGCAAAACCGGTGGCAGCAATCAGCCCCAGCATTTT.

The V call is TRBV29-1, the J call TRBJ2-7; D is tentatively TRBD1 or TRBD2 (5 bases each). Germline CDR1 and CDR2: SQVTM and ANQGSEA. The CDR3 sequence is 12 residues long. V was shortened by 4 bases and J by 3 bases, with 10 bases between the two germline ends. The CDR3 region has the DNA TGCAGCGTTGTTTTTGGGGGCTACGAGCAGTACTTC. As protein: CSVVFGGYEQYF.

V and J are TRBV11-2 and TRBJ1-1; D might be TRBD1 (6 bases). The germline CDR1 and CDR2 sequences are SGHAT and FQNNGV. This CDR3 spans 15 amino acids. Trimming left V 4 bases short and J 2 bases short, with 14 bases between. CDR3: CASSSRDTENTEAFF. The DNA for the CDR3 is TGTGCCAGCAGCTCAAGGGACACGGAAAACACTGAAGCTTTCTTT.